This T cell receptor (beta chain) was sequenced during a study of cytomegalovirus exposure and HLA in healthy donors. About the study: Previous work identified roughly 110 million unique TCR beta sequences from around 200 million T cells.

V lost 2 bases to trimming and J lost 8 bases; unmatched junction nucleotides: 5. CDR1 is SEHNR, CDR2 FQNEAQ, per germline (reference sequence). The CDR3 runs 15 residues. The PCR contained 60 Vbeta and 13 Jbeta primers. Here immunoSEQ multiplex PCR was the method, and the copy in TCRdb shows in-frame clones only, minus some. Of about 160,000 clones detected, roughly 66% appear once; the ten largest clones hold roughly 1.7%. Material for sequencing was PBMCs. The TCR originated in a woman under 30 in good health and CMV-seronegative. The rearrangement uses TRBV7-9 and TRBJ2-1, with 11 nucleotides matching TRBD2. Written as DNA, the CDR3 is TGTGCCAGCAGCTTACCTAGCGGGGGGCGGGATGAGCAGTTCTTC. This encodes CASSLPSGGRDEQFF. Combining the CDR3 with reference TRBV7-9 and TRBJ2-1 gives the whole variable domain DTGVSQNPRHKITKRGQNVTFRCDPISEHNRLYWYRQTLGQGPEFLTYFQNEAQLEKSRLLSDRFSAERPKGSFSTLEIQRTEQGDSAMYLCASSLPSGGRDEQFFGPGTRLTVL.